Given below is one T cell receptor beta chain in context. These data belong to a study of early T cells in non-severe SARS-CoV-2 infection. Via MiXCR, TCRdb re-called the 5' RACE reads, giving one row per CDR3 protein. The data hold approximately 71,000 distinct CDR3 sequences, with roughly 13% observed a single time. Trimming cost V 6 bases and J 4 bases, with 15 bases left between them. There are 14 residues in the CDR3. The TCR sequence derives from an adult who was a healthcare worker with PCR-confirmed SARS-CoV-2 infection or an uninfected control (not recorded which). Input material: whole blood. J is TRBJ2-5 and V is TRBV12-3 or TRBV12-4, with D uncertain. The CDR3 DNA reads as TGTGCCAGCAGCCGAAAAACCCCGGGAGAGACCCAGTACTTC. Amino acid sequence: CASSRKTPGETQYF.